This T cell receptor (beta chain) was documented in a study of human T cells and chemical hapten exposure. Study-level background: Subjects had 2% DPC placed on roughly 2 cm by roughly 2 cm of upper inner arm skin for sensitization.

Points on this clonotype: The antigen is unknown.

TCRdb re-derived calls from the RACE reads in MiXCR, one entry per CDR3 protein. The table has about 71,000 distinct CDR3 sequences, around 10% seen once. Described time point: patch test 3, about 24 weeks after DPC sensitization. Described treatment: therapeutic diphenylcyclopropenone sensitization with weekly scalp DPC. Whole-study findings and limits: It was expanded TCRs that formed significantly more large CDR3 similarity clusters than controls did. PT1 expanded TCR counts and patch test score were linked, and their correlation was positive.

Trimming took 3 bases from V and 4 from J, leaving 15 bases between them. The germline V gene encodes CDR1 MNHEY and CDR2 SMNVEV (reference sequence). The CDR3 consists of 15 residues. The chain is built from TRBV27 and TRBJ2-5; D might be TRBD1 (5 bases). The receptor comes from a woman aged 50 to 60 with alopecia areata. Some clones in this sample may be carry-over from other donors' samples. The specimen was whole blood, collected in connection with sensitization to the hapten diphenylcyclopropenone (DPC). CDR3: CASSFAGSQGETQYF. CDR3 DNA: TGTGCCAGCAGTTTCGCAGGGTCGCAGGGAGAGACCCAGTACTTC.